This passage covers 4 T cell receptor beta chains from one sample sequenced in a study of blood T cell repertoires in COVID-19. Assay used: immunoSEQ multiplex PCR; TCRdb lists only in-frame clones, some missing. The data show more than 200,000 clones, with around 87% seen just once and 7% to 8.5% held by the top ten. Material: PBMCs or T cells enriched from blood (not recorded which). Receptors originate from a man aged 25 to 45 in a cohort exposed to, infected with or recovered from COVID-19 (not recorded which).

V and J are TRBV3-1 (or the pseudogene TRBV3-2) and TRBJ2-1, with 7 nucleotides matching TRBD2. CDR3 length: 16 amino acids. Germline CDR1 is LGHDT and CDR2 is YNNKEL (reference sequence). V lost 1 base to trimming and J lost 7 bases; unmatched junction nucleotides: 10. The DNA of the CDR3 is TGTGCCAGCAGCCAAGCAGTAGGACTAGGCCAAAATGAGCAGTTCTTC. It specifies CASSQAVGLGQNEQFF.

This clone was seen more than once but under ten times. This chain connects TRBV7-2 to TRBJ1-2; D gene uncertain. CDR1 is SGHTA, CDR2 FQGNSA, per germline. Trimming cost V 2 bases and J 2 bases, with 6 bases left between them. The CDR3 is made up of 13 amino acids. The DNA of the CDR3 is TGTGCCAGCAGCTTACAACTAAACTATGGCTACACCTTC. The encoded protein is CASSLQLNYGYTF.

The chain carries TRBV28 and TRBJ2-1; 9 nucleotides agree with TRBD2. From germline, CDR1 is MDHEN and CDR2 SYDVKM. With V trimmed by 1 base and J by 9 bases, 10 bases remained unmatched. The length of the CDR3 is 16 residues. CDR3 coding DNA: TGTGCCAGCAGTTTATTTCGGGCGGGAGGGCCCGGTGAGCAGTTCTTC. Amino acid sequence: CASSLFRAGGPGEQFF.

The rearrangement uses TRBV7-2 and TRBJ1-5; TRBD1 aligns across 9 bases. The trim removed 1 base at V and 4 bases at J, leaving 2 bases unmatched. The germline V gene encodes CDR1 SGHTA and CDR2 FQGNSA. The CDR3 has 15 amino acids. The CDR3 DNA sequence: TGTGCCAGCAGCTTAGGAGGGACAGGGAATCAGCCCCAGCATTTT. Amino acids: CASSLGGTGNQPQHF.